The 12 T cell receptor beta chains presented below share a single source sample, sequenced in a study of T cell responses to AZD1222 COVID-19 vaccine. Generated by immunoSEQ multiplex PCR, the TCRdb table keeps only in-frame clones and is missing some. The sample includes under 200,000 clones, 94% of them seen just once. The material was peripheral blood, obtained on day 0 of AZD1222 vaccination. The receptor source for this set is an adult in good health.

The V gene is TRBV27, the J gene TRBJ1-6; 7 bases are a match to TRBD1. In germline, CDR1 is MNHEY, CDR2 SMNVEV (reference sequence). The CDR3 is 14 amino acids. V lost 3 bases and J lost 9; bases outside the gene matches: 5. The DNA of the CDR3 is TGTGCCAGCAGTTTGGGGACAGCCCCTTCACCCCTCCACTTT. This translates into CASSLGTAPSPLHF.

The rearrangement joins TRBV6-5 to TRBJ2-3; D might be TRBD2 (6 bases). Trimming cost V 7 bases and J 1 base, with 12 bases left between them. This CDR3 is built from 14 residues. Germline V gene data show CDR1 as MNHEY and CDR2 as SVGAGI. The CDR3 DNA reads TGTGCCAGCACCAGGAGGGACGGCACAGATACGCAGTATTTT. This gives the protein CASTRRDGTDTQYF.

The chain employs TRBV2 and TRBJ2-1; TRBD2 is a possible D gene (5 bases). V was pared by 6 bases and J by 9 bases, with 18 bases between. Per germline, CDR1 SNHLY and CDR2 FYNNEI. CDR3 length: 14 residues. CDR3: CASSTRGGWTEQFF. The CDR3 DNA follows: TGTGCCAGCAGCACTAGAGGTGGTTGGACTGAGCAGTTCTTC. Looking up the rest from reference TRBV2 and TRBJ2-1 gives the full variable domain: EPEVTQTPSHQVTQMGQEVILRCVPISNHLYFYWYRQILGQKVEFLVSFYNNEISEKSEIFDDQFSVERPDGSNFTLKIRSTKLEDSAMYFCASSTRGGWTEQFFGPGTRLTVL.

The chain employs TRBV7-2 and TRBJ2-5, with 16 bases matching TRBD2. The J segment lost 5 bases and the V segment lost 4 bases, leaving 10 bases of the junction unmatched. The germline gives CDR1 SGHTA, CDR2 FQGNSA. CDR3 size: 18 residues. CDR3: CASSSLPGLAGGSETQYF. The CDR3 coding sequence is TGTGCCAGCAGCTCTCTGCCGGGACTAGCGGGAGGGAGTGAGACCCAGTACTTC.

The V call is TRBV11-2, the J call TRBJ2-1, with 7 bases fitting TRBD2. Trimming took 1 base from V and 6 from J; bases not matched to a gene: 18. Per germline, CDR1 SGHAT and CDR2 FQNNGV. The CDR3 covers 19 residues. In DNA, the CDR3 is TGTGCCAGCAGCTTAGGCACAATGACGGGCGGGAGAAGCGTCAATGAGCAGTTCTTC. This translates into CASSLGTMTGGRSVNEQFF.

The V and J genes are TRBV24-1 and TRBJ2-3, with 10 bases identical to TRBD1. This CDR3 is built from 17 residues. The germline V gene has CDR1 KGHDR and CDR2 SFDVKD. With 4 bases clipped from V and 3 bases from J, the junction kept 9 bases outside the gene matches. The CDR3 region is CATSEPPGQGWTDTQYF. The DNA for the CDR3 is TGTGCCACCAGTGAACCGCCGGGACAGGGGTGGACAGATACGCAGTATTTT.

This clone was counted a single time. This chain's CDR3 is CASKQSRNTEAFF. For the CDR3, the DNA is TGTGCCAGTAAGCAGTCTCGGAACACTGAAGCTTTCTTT. The chain uses TRBV19 and TRBJ1-1; D remains unclear. Germline assignment: CDR1 LNHDA and CDR2 SQIVND (reference sequence). The CDR3 is made up of 13 amino acids. V dropped 7 bases and J dropped 1 base, with 10 bases sitting between them.

Remarks on this clone: Its ends do not fully match the called genes, so a read error is possible. The rearrangement joins TRBV5-1 to TRBJ2-1; D not resolved. This CDR3 spans 13 amino acids. Germline assignment: CDR1 SGHRS and CDR2 YFSETQ. The CDR3 DNA sequence: TGCGCCAGCACCTTGGACGGAAACAATGAGCAGTTCTTC. It codes for CASTLDGNNEQFF.

The count of this clone is one. The J gene is TRBJ2-7, the V gene TRBV30; 15 bases align to TRBD2. V lost 4 bases, J lost 6 bases, and 7 bases stayed unmatched. Per germline, CDR1 GTSNPN and CDR2 SVGIG (reference sequence). CDR3 length: 15 residues. CDR3 protein: CAWTHKGLAGGEQYF. The CDR3 DNA follows: TGTGCCTGGACCCATAAGGGACTAGCGGGAGGCGAGCAGTACTTC. Filled out from reference TRBV30 and TRBJ2-7, the complete variable domain reads SQTIHQWPATLVQPVGSPLSLECTVEGTSNPNLYWYRQAAGRGLQLLFYSVGIGQISSEVPQNLSASRPQDRQFILSSKKLLLSDSGFYLCAWTHKGLAGGEQYFGPGTRLTVT.

The chain links TRBV24-1 to TRBJ1-4; no clear D gene. The V end was cut by 3 bases, the J end by 5 bases, with 3 bases between. Germline CDR1 KGHDR, CDR2 SFDVKD. The CDR3 runs to 12 residues. The CDR3 reads CATSDQNEKLFF. In DNA, the CDR3 is TGTGCCACCAGTGATCAAAATGAAAAACTGTTTTTT.

The J gene is TRBJ1-1, the V gene TRBV4-2; D remains unclear. The V and J ends lost 5 bases and 1 base respectively, with 20 bases between them. CDR1 is LGHNA and CDR2 is YNFKEQ in the germline V gene. The CDR3 consists of 17 residues. The CDR3 reads CASSASVRNLANTEAFF. The CDR3 nucleotides read TGTGCCAGCAGCGCGTCAGTTCGAAACCTGGCGAACACTGAAGCTTTCTTT.

The genes are TRBV3-1 (or the pseudogene TRBV3-2) and TRBJ2-2; 12 bases align to TRBD2. After removal of 3 bases from V and 1 base from J, the junction contained 3 bases not matched to a gene. Germline CDR1 and CDR2: LGHDT and YNNKEL (reference sequence). The CDR3 runs to 17 residues. The CDR3 nucleotides are TGTGCCAGCAGCCACCCGGGACTAGCGGGGAACACCGGGGAGCTGTTTTTT. Its translation: CASSHPGLAGNTGELFF.